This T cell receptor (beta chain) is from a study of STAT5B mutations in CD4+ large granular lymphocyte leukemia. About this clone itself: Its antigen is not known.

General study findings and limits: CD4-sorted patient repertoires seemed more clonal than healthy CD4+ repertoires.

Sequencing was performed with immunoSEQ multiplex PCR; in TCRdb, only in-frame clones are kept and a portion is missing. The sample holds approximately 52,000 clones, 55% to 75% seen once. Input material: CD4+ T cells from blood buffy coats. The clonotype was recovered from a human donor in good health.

The CDR3 spells CASTSRTGGGTDTQYF. The CDR3 bases are TGTGCCAGCACCTCTAGAACCGGGGGAGGCACAGATACGCAGTATTTT. The rearrangement uses TRBV7-8 and TRBJ2-3, with a tentative D call TRBD2 (6 bases). Germline V gives CDR1 SGHVS, CDR2 FQNEAQ. Trimming removed 7 bases from V and 1 base from J, with 18 bases in between. The CDR3 has 16 amino acids.